Given below is one T cell receptor (beta chain) in context. The antigen remains unidentified. This sample is part of a study of blood T cells in healthy people across ages. The study, taken as a whole, reports: Naive T cell percentage showed a strong correlation with TCR beta diversity.

CDR3 length equals 12 residues. Germline V lookup: CDR1 DFQATT, CDR2 SNEGSKA (reference sequence). V gave up 6 bases and J gave up 7 bases; unmatched junction bases: 6. Primed by a sample-barcoded 5' primer and a J-beta primer mix, a second PCR proceeded for about 6 to 11 cycles. From each sample, at least 2.5 million paired-end reads containing CDR3 were obtained. Each CDR3 protein is one row after TCRdb ran MiXCR on the 5' RACE reads. The sample holds 600,000 to 800,000 distinct CDR3 sequences; roughly 21% are singletons and the top ten take 3% to 4%. Per-sample yields of isolated PBMCs were at least 6 million.

Sequenced input: blood. This rearrangement joins TRBV20-1 to TRBJ2-5; 9 bases map to TRBD1. This TCR was recovered from a man between 65 and 79 years old in good health. Here the CDR3 DNA reads TGCAGTGCCCAGGACAGGGGTGGGACCCAGTACTTC. Translated, it gives CSAQDRGGTQYF.